The clone carrying this T cell receptor beta chain was counted a few times. As yet, its antigen is unknown. The entry originates in a study of T-cell memory formation after mild COVID-19. Study results and caveats: Balance between CD4 and CD8 was seen in clones contracting day 15 to 85, and a CD4+ lean was seen in later expanders.

With constant-segment primers, 5'RACE yielded cDNA libraries of TCR alpha and TCR beta that carried sample barcodes and UMIs. TCRdb ran MiXCR on the 5' RACE reads and lists one entry per CDR3 protein. The sample lists about 34,000 distinct CDR3 sequences; roughly 7.5% were seen once. The CDR3 has 16 residues. Germline V gene sequence: CDR1 SGHDT, CDR2 YYEEEE. V was pared by 4 bases and J by 3 bases, with 19 bases between. Material: PBMCs or a T cell subset sorted from them (not recorded which). The TCR originated in a man aged 18 to 30 who had mild COVID-19 (a few samples of this study predate the infection). Cell type and time point are not known. V and J are TRBV5-6 and TRBJ1-1; no clear D. This CDR3 is CASSPMTRLGDTEAFF. CDR3 in DNA: TGTGCCAGCAGCCCAATGACACGACTTGGGGACACTGAAGCTTTCTTT.